There are many counts of the clone carrying this T cell receptor (beta chain). The antigen is undetermined. These data are taken from a study of T-cell reconstitution after alpha-beta-depleted transplantation in children. Broader study findings: Several hundred rapidly expanded clones from non-depleted graft cells reportedly supplied alpha-beta T cells about two months post-transplant.

The CDR3 is made up of 16 amino acids. Trimming removed 9 bases at V and 5 bases at J, with 23 bases between. Per germline, CDR1 SGHTS and CDR2 YDEGEE. Preparation of the TCRbeta library used unique molecular identifiers. TCRdb passed the PCR reads through MiXCR, listing each CDR3 protein once. The table records approximately 200,000 distinct CDR3 sequences, 6.3% of them present only once. This TCR was sampled from a girl under three years old with combined immunodeficiency, due to receive a stem cell transplant. V is TRBV5-8 and J is TRBJ1-4, with D uncertain. The source was PBMCs, collected before TCRalphabeta/CD19-depleted stem cell transplant. The CDR3 region is CANQLGILRLNEKLFF. CDR3 in DNA: TGTGCCAACCAGCTTGGAATTTTACGGTTGAATGAAAAACTGTTTTTT.